These 21 T cell receptor beta chains originate from one sample sequenced in a study of T cells after yellow fever vaccination. TCRdb re-called the 5' RACE reads with MiXCR, one entry per CDR3 protein. The table has hundreds of thousands of distinct CDR3 sequences, 7.5% to 9% seen once. Material: PBMCs, obtained on the day of the first yellow fever vaccination. The receptors here all came from a young man who received the YFV17D yellow fever vaccine.

The V call is TRBV18, the J call TRBJ1-2, with 9 bases fitting TRBD1. This CDR3 contains 16 residues. Trimming took 3 bases from V and 3 from J; bases not matched to a gene: 8. Germline assignment: CDR1 KGHSH and CDR2 LQKENI. CDR3: CASSPPGQGVHYGYTF. The CDR3 nucleotides read TGTGCCAGCTCACCTCCGGGACAGGGTGTGCACTATGGCTACACCTTC.

This clonotype was picked up a small number of times. This sequence joins TRBV20-1 and TRBJ2-5; TRBD2 matches at 11 bases. There are 16 residues in the CDR3. Trimming cost V 2 bases and J 4 bases; bases outside gene matches: 9. CDR1 is DFQATT and CDR2 is SNEGSKA in the germline V gene (reference sequence). The CDR3 here is CSARSSGGAIGETQYF. The CDR3 nucleotides are TGCAGTGCTAGAAGTAGCGGGGGGGCCATCGGAGAGACCCAGTACTTC.

The chain is built from TRBV20-1 and TRBJ2-3, with 10 bases aligning to TRBD2. CDR3 length: 14 residues. Unmatched junction bases numbered 5, after V lost 6 bases and J lost 2 bases. Germline CDR1 reads DFQATT; CDR2 reads SNEGSKA (reference sequence). CDR3 amino acids: CSARTSGNTDTQYF. The DNA for the CDR3 is TGCAGTGCGAGGACTAGCGGAAACACAGATACGCAGTATTTT.

This clonotype was seen more than once but under ten times. The J gene is TRBJ2-7, the V gene TRBV13; D may be TRBD1 or TRBD2 (5 bases each). The CDR3 runs 15 residues. Germline lookup yields CDR1 PRHDT and CDR2 FYEKMQ (reference sequence). The V end was cut by 5 bases, the J end by 2 bases, with 16 bases between. The CDR3 sequence is CASSGVSSGPYEQYF. The CDR3 nucleotides read TGTGCCAGCAGCGGGGTCAGTTCGGGGCCCTACGAGCAGTACTTC. Variable domain in full (rest from reference TRBV13 and TRBJ2-7): AAGVIQSPRHLIKEKRETATLKCYPIPRHDTVYWYQQGPGQDPQFLISFYEKMQSDKGSIPDRFSAQQFSDYHSELNMSSLELGDSALYFCASSGVSSGPYEQYFGPGTRLTVT.

This chain joins TRBV5-5 and TRBJ2-1; possible D gene TRBD2, 6 bases. The CDR3 sequence is 16 residues long. Trimming cost V 3 bases and J 0 bases, with 13 bases left between them. Germline CDR1 and CDR2: SGHKS and YYEKEE (reference sequence). This chain's CDR3 is CASSWGTESSYNEQFF. In DNA, the CDR3 is TGTGCCAGCAGCTGGGGGACTGAAAGCTCCTACAATGAGCAGTTCTTC.

This clonotype was seen many times. This chain connects TRBV5-6 to TRBJ2-3; 8 positions agree with TRBD1. The CDR3 is 15 amino acids. The ends lost 1 base at V and 6 bases at J; junction bases unmatched: 7. CDR1 is SGHDT and CDR2 is YYEEEE in the germline V gene. The CDR3 sequence: CASSLTGGSSDTQYF. CDR3 in DNA: TGTGCCAGCAGCTTGACAGGGGGTTCGTCCGATACGCAGTATTTT.

This chain connects TRBV12-3 or TRBV12-4 to TRBJ2-7, with D unresolved. The CDR3 length is 12 residues. V was shortened by 7 bases and J by 6 bases, with 13 bases between the two germline ends. This CDR3 reads CASKKTMGEQYF. CDR3 DNA: TGTGCCAGCAAGAAAACGATGGGCGAGCAGTACTTC.

The table lists this clonotype with a few counts. CDR3 sequence (DNA): TGCGCCAGCAGCCAAGATGCGGTGACAGACTATGGCTACACCTTC. Its translation is CASSQDAVTDYGYTF. The chain carries TRBV4-3 and TRBJ1-2; TRBD1 might be the D (5 bases). Germline CDR1 is LGHNA and CDR2 is YSLEER. Trimming took 0 bases from V and 3 from J, leaving 11 bases between them. This CDR3 is 15 amino acids long.

A few counts support this clonotype. The rearrangement joins TRBV7-2 to TRBJ2-5; TRBD2 might be the D (5 bases). This CDR3 comprises 13 residues. Trimming cost V 5 bases and J 5 bases, with 12 bases left between them. Germline V lookup: CDR1 SGHTA, CDR2 FQGNSA. Written as DNA, the CDR3 is TGTGCCAGCAGCGCGAACCGAGGGGAGACCCAGTACTTC. As protein: CASSANRGETQYF.

This clonotype was seen only a few times. The chain uses TRBV5-1 and TRBJ2-7; 8 bases are a match to TRBD2. The CDR3 totals 16 residues. V shed 5 bases, J shed 2 bases, and the junction held 12 bases outside the gene matches. The V gene's germline CDR1 is SGHRS and CDR2 YFSETQ. CDR3 amino acids: CASRILSGEPTYEQYF. In DNA, the CDR3 is TGCGCCAGCAGGATACTTAGCGGGGAGCCGACCTACGAGCAGTACTTC.

This clonotype was observed a few times. The rearrangement uses TRBV5-6 and TRBJ2-5, with a possible D match to TRBD2 (6 bases). The length of the CDR3 is 13 residues. CDR1 and CDR2 from the germline V gene are SGHDT and YYEEEE. V lost 0 bases and J 7 bases, leaving 10 bases between the germline ends. This CDR3 is CASSLGDLGTQYF. The CDR3 region has the DNA TGTGCCAGCAGCTTGGGGGACTTAGGGACCCAGTACTTC.

The J gene is TRBJ2-2, the V gene TRBV12-3 or TRBV12-4, with TRBD2 matching over 8 bases. Trimming at V came to 7 bases and at J to 9 bases, leaving 13 bases not matched to a gene. This CDR3 has 15 residues. CDR3 in amino acids: CASIPGLGISRELFF. The CDR3 DNA reads as TGTGCCAGCATTCCGGGACTAGGAATTTCCCGGGAGCTGTTTTTT.

This clonotype was counted a few times. J is TRBJ2-7 and V is TRBV4-1; 9 bases match TRBD1. V shed 0 bases, J shed 0 bases, and the junction held 12 bases outside the gene matches. Germline CDR1 and CDR2: MGHRA and YSYEKL. This CDR3 comprises 19 residues. The CDR3 sequence is CASSQEAVGTGKISYEQYF. The CDR3 nucleotides read TGCGCCAGCAGCCAAGAGGCGGTCGGGACAGGGAAAATCTCCTACGAGCAGTACTTC.

The chain uses TRBV27 and TRBJ2-7; D ambiguous. V lost 9 bases and J lost 6, with 21 bases in between. The CDR3 sequence is 14 residues long. The germline CDR1 and CDR2 sequences are MNHEY and SMNVEV (reference sequence). The CDR3 spells CASMVRLEWPEQYF. The DNA of the CDR3 is TGTGCCAGTATGGTTAGGCTGGAGTGGCCCGAGCAGTACTTC.

The chain uses TRBV7-9 and TRBJ1-1; TRBD1 matches at 8 bases. CDR3 length: 14 residues. Germline-derived CDR1 and CDR2 are SEHNR and FQNEAQ (reference sequence). V shed 5 bases, J shed 6 bases, and the junction held 8 bases outside the gene matches. CDR3 amino acids: CASSRRQGRAEAFF. CDR3 nucleotide sequence: TGTGCCAGCAGCCGTCGACAGGGGAGGGCTGAAGCTTTCTTT. The full variable domain, its missing parts supplied by reference TRBV7-9 and TRBJ1-1, is DTGVSQNPRHKITKRGQNVTFRCDPISEHNRLYWYRQTLGQGPEFLTYFQNEAQLEKSRLLSDRFSAERPKGSFSTLEIQRTEQGDSAMYLCASSRRQGRAEAFFGQGTRLTVV.

The chain uses TRBV29-1 and TRBJ2-3; 12 bases fit TRBD1. J gave up 4 bases and V 6 bases, and 2 bases lay outside the gene matches. The CDR3 is made up of 13 amino acids. CDR1 is SQVTM, CDR2 ANQGSEA, per germline. CDR3 nucleotides: TGCAGCGTGGGGACAGGGGGCCCAGATACGCAGTATTTT. Amino acid sequence: CSVGTGGPDTQYF.

The J gene is TRBJ2-3, the V gene TRBV6-2 or TRBV6-3; the D gene is possibly TRBD2 (5 bases). The CDR3 sequence is 14 residues long. The V end was cut by 4 bases, the J end by 2 bases, with 10 bases between. Germline CDR1 reads MNHEY; CDR2 reads SVGEGT. CDR3 nucleotide sequence: TGTGCCAGCAGTTTTCGGACTTACACAGATACGCAGTATTTT. Translated, it gives CASSFRTYTDTQYF.

This clonotype was seen repeatedly, ten times or more. The gene calls are TRBV6-5 and TRBJ2-7, with 13 bases that match TRBD2. The V gene's germline CDR1 is MNHEY and CDR2 SVGAGI. CDR3 length: 15 residues. V lost 4 bases to trimming and J lost 2 bases; unmatched junction nucleotides: 2. The chain's CDR3 is CASSLGLAGAYEQYF. The DNA for the CDR3 is TGTGCCAGCAGTTTAGGACTAGCGGGGGCCTACGAGCAGTACTTC.

This clonotype was detected only a few times. The chain carries TRBV10-3 and TRBJ2-1; D is unclear. In germline, CDR1 is ENHRY, CDR2 SYGVKD. The CDR3 sequence is 14 residues long. The V end was cut by 2 bases, the J end by 9 bases, with 14 bases between. CDR3 sequence (DNA): TGTGCCATCAGTGAGGCCGTAATAGCCGGTGAGCAGTTCTTC. Translation: CAISEAVIAGEQFF.

The gene calls are TRBV4-3 and TRBJ2-6; no clear D gene. Trimming removed 1 base from V and 3 bases from J, with 4 bases in between. The CDR3 covers 14 residues. Germline assignment: CDR1 LGHNA and CDR2 YSLEER. CDR3: CASSQGNGANVLTF. In DNA form, the CDR3 reads TGCGCCAGCAGCCAAGGAAATGGGGCCAACGTCCTGACTTTC.

Only a few counts were recorded for this clonotype. The genes are TRBV30 and TRBJ1-2, with D hard to call. Germline CDR1 and CDR2: GTSNPN and SVGIG (reference sequence). The CDR3 totals 11 residues. V shed 4 bases and J shed 8 bases, with 11 bases lying between them. In DNA form, the CDR3 reads TGTGCCTGGACCCCAGCGCGGGGCTACACCTTC. It is translated as CAWTPARGYTF.